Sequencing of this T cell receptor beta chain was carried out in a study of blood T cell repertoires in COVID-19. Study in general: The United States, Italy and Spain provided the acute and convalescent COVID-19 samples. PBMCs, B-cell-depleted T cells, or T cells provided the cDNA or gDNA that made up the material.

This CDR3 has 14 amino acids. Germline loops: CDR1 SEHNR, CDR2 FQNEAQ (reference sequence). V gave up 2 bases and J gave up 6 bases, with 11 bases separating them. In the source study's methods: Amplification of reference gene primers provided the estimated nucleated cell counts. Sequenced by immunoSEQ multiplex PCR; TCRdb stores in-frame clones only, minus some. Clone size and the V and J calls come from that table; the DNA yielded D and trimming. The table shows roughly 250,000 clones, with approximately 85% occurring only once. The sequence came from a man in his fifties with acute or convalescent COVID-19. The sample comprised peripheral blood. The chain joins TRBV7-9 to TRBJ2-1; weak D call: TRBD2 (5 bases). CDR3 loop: CASSLTGGSNEQFF. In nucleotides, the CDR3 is TGTGCCAGCAGCTTAACTGGCGGGTCCAATGAGCAGTTCTTC.